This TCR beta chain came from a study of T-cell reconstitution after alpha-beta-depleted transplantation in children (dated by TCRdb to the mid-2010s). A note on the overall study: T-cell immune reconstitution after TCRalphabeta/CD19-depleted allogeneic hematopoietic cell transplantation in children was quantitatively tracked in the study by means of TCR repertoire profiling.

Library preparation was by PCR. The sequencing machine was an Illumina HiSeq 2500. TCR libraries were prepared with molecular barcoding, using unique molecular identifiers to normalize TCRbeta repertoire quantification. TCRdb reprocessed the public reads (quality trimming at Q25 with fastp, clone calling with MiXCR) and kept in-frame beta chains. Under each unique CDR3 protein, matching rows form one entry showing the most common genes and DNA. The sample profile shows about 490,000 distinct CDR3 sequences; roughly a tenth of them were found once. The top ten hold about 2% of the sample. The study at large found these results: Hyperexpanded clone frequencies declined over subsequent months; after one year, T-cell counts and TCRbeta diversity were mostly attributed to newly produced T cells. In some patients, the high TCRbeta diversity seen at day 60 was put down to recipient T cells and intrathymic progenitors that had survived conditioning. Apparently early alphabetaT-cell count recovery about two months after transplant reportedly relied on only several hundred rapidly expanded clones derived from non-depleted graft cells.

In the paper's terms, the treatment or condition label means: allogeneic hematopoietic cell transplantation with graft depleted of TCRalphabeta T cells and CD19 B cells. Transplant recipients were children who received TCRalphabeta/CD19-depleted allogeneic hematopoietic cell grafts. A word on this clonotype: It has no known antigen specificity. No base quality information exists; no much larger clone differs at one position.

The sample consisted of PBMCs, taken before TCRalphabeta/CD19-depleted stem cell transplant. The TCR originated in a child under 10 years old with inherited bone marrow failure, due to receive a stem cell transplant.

The nucleotides are TGTGCCAGTAGTACCCCTAGCTATGAGCAGTTCTTC. Its translation is CASSTPSYEQFF. The V and J segments used are TRBV19 and TRBJ2-1, with TRBD2 perhaps the D gene, on 5 matching bases. Reading the germline V gene (reference sequence) gives CDR1 LNHDA and CDR2 SQIVND. The junction carries 9 bases between V and J, which are trimmed by 4 bases and 8 bases respectively. The CDR3 numbers 12 residues from cysteine through phenylalanine. Of the read, only the CDR3 DNA is kept; its 36 bases are in frame from base 1.